These T cell receptor beta chains were read from a single sample in a study of T-cell reconstitution after alpha-beta-depleted transplantation in children. One entry per CDR3 protein results from TCRdb running MiXCR on the PCR reads. The table lists some 600,000 distinct CDR3 sequences, under 15% of them singletons. Sequences were derived from PBMCs, mostly from graft donor cells, sampled 360 days after TCRalphabeta/CD19-depleted stem cell transplant. The source of these receptors is a male patient younger than 18 who had a stem cell transplant for acute myeloid leukemia, so the T cells may come from the graft donor. Both conserved end residues are part of each CDR3. The order of the fields is clone size, V gene, J gene, D gene, CDR3 protein, CDR3 DNA. The D gene is left open where the match is weak. Clone size is given for some rows only: seen once, a few or many times, or a class if the clone is expanded.

>many|TRBV7-2|TRBJ2-5|-
CASSFALQETQYF
TGTGCCAGCAGCTTCGCCCTTCAGGAGACCCAGTACTTC
>-|TRBV5-1|TRBJ2-7|-
CASSLVVGGAYEQYF
TGCGCCAGCAGCTTGGTAGTGGGGGGCGCGTACGAGCAGTACTTC
>many|TRBV20-1|TRBJ2-1|TRBD2
CRVLAGVGNEQFF
TGCAGAGTACTAGCGGGAGTTGGCAATGAGCAGTTCTTC
>few|TRBV5-1|TRBJ2-5|-
CASSLWGGDQETQYF
TGCGCCAGCAGCTTGTGGGGCGGGGACCAAGAGACCCAGTACTTC
>-|TRBV18|TRBJ1-4|-
CASSPNVYEKLFF
TGTGCCAGCTCACCTAACGTTTATGAAAAACTGTTTTTT
>-|TRBV4-3|TRBJ2-3|-
CASSQVVRGTDTQYF
TGCGCCAGCAGCCAAGTGGTTAGGGGCACAGATACGCAGTATTTT
>-|TRBV2|TRBJ2-7|-
CASRDLRVSYEQYF
TGTGCCAGCAGGGACCTTCGGGTCTCCTACGAGCAGTACTTC
>few|TRBV20-1|TRBJ2-7|-
CSAKTTLRVYEQYF
TGCAGTGCTAAAACGACCTTACGGGTCTACGAGCAGTACTTC
>-|TRBV28|TRBJ2-7|-
CASSRVGFAGLLYEQYF
TGTGCCAGCAGCCGCGTCGGTTTTGCAGGGCTTCTCTACGAGCAGTACTTC
>-|TRBV28|TRBJ2-4|-
CASRRPLAKNIQYF
TGTGCCAGCAGGAGGCCTCTAGCCAAAAACATTCAGTACTTC
>-|TRBV6-2/TRBV6-3|TRBJ1-1|-
CASSYPAGQFGLNTEAFF
TGTGCCAGCAGTTACCCGGCAGGGCAGTTCGGTCTGAACACTGAAGCTTTCTTT
>few|TRBV5-8|TRBJ2-7|-
CASSLVGQGRSSYEQYF
TGTGCCAGCAGCTTGGTAGGGCAGGGTAGAAGCTCCTACGAGCAGTACTTC
>-|TRBV7-2|TRBJ1-1|-
CASSSTGTSSAFF
TGTGCCAGCAGCTCAACCGGTACGTCCAGCGCTTTCTTT